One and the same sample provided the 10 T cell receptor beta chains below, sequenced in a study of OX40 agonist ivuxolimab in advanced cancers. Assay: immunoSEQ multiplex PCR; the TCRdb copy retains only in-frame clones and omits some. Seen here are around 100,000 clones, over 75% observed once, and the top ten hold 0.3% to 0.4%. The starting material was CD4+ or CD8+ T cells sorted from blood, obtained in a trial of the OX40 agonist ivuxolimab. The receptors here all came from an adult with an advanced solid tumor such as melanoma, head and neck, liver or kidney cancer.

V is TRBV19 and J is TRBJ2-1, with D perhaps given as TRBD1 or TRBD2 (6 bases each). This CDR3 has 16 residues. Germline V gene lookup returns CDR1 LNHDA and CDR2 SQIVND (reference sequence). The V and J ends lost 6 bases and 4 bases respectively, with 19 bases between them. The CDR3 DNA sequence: TGTGCCAGTAGCTTAATGTGGGGGGCAACGTACAATGAGCAGTTCTTC. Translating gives CASSLMWGATYNEQFF.

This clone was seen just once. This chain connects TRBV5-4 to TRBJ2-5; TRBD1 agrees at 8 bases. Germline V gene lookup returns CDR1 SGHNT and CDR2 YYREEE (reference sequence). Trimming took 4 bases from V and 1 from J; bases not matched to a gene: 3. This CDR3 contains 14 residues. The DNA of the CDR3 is TGTGCCAGCAGCAAGGACAGGGCCCAAGAGACCCAGTACTTC. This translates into CASSKDRAQETQYF.

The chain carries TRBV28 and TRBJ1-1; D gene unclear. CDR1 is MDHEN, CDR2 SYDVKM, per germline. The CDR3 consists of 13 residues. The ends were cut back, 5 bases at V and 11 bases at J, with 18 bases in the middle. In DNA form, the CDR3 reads TGTGCCAGCAGTAACCCTCCCGGGGTAGGGGCTTTCTTT. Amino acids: CASSNPPGVGAFF.

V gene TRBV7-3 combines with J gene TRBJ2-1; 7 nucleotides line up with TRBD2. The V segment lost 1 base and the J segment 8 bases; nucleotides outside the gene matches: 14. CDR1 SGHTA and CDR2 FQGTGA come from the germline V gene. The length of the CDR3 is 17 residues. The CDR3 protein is CASSLRGPSGIWDEQFF. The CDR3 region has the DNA TGTGCCAGCAGCTTAAGAGGCCCCAGCGGGATATGGGATGAGCAGTTCTTC.

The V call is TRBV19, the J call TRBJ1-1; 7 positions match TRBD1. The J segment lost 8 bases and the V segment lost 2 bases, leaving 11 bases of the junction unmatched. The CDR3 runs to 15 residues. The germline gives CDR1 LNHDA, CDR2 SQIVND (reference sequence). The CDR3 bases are TGTGCCAGTAGTATAAACGGGTTTGACAGGGTGGAAGCTTTCTTT. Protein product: CASSINGFDRVEAFF. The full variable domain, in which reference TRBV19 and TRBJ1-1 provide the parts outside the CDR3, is DGGITQSPKYLFRKEGQNVTLSCEQNLNHDAMYWYRQDPGQGLRLIYYSQIVNDFQKGDIAEGYSVSREKKESFPLTVTSAQKNPTAFYLCASSINGFDRVEAFFGQGTRLTVV.

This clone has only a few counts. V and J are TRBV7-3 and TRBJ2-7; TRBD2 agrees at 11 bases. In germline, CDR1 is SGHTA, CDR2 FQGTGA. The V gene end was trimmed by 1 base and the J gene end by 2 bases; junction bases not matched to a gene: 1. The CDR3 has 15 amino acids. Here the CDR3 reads CASSLRLAGPYEQYF. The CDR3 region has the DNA TGTGCCAGCAGCTTAAGACTAGCGGGGCCCTACGAGCAGTACTTC.

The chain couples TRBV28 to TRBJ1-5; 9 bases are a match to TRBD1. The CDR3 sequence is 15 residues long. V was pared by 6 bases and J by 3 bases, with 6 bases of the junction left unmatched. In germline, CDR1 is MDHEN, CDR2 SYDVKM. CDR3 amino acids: CASRKDRGYNQPQHF. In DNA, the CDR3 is TGTGCCAGCAGGAAGGACAGGGGCTACAATCAGCCCCAGCATTTT.

CDR3 region: CASSLHFSGANVLTF. DNA for the CDR3: TGTGCCAGCAGTTTGCATTTTTCTGGGGCCAACGTCCTGACTTTC. This sequence joins TRBV27 and TRBJ2-6; D is undetermined. The CDR3 is made up of 15 amino acids. Trimming shortened V by 3 bases and J by 1 base, and 7 bases separated the two germline ends. Germline V lookup: CDR1 MNHEY, CDR2 SMNVEV (reference sequence). Using reference TRBV27 and TRBJ2-6 for the parts outside the CDR3, the full variable domain is EAQVTQNPRYLITVTGKKLTVTCSQNMNHEYMSWYRQDPGLGLRQIYYSMNVEVTDKGDVPEGYKVSRKEKRNFPLILESPSPNQTSLYFCASSLHFSGANVLTFGAGSRLTVL.

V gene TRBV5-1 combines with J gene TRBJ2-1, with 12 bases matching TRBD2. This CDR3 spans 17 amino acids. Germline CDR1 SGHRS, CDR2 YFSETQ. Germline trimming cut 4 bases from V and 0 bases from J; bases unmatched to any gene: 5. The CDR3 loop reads CASSTSGRTNSYNEQFF. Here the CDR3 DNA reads TGCGCCAGCAGCACTAGCGGGAGGACTAACTCCTACAATGAGCAGTTCTTC. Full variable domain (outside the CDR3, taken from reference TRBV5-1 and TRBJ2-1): KAGVTQTPRYLIKTRGQQVTLSCSPISGHRSVSWYQQTPGQGLQFLFEYFSETQRNKGNFPGRFSGRQFSNSRSEMNVSTLELGDSALYLCASSTSGRTNSYNEQFFGPGTRLTVL.

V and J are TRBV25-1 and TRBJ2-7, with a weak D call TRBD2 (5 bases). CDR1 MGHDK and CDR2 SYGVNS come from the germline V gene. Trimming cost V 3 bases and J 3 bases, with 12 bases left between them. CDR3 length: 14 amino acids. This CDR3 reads CASSEPGVGYEQYF. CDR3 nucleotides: TGTGCCAGCAGTGAGCCCGGGGTTGGCTACGAGCAGTACTTC.